Listed below are T cell receptor beta chains from one sample, sequenced in a study of blood T cell repertoires in COVID-19. The repertoire was sequenced with immunoSEQ multiplex PCR; TCRdb's copy has only in-frame clones and lacks some. The table lists 25,000 to 35,000 clones, 87% of them singletons. Input material: peripheral blood. The receptors stem from a man between 60 and 75 years old with active COVID-19. CDR3s leave out the opening cysteine and the closing phenylalanine or tryptophan.

V,CDR3
TRBV5-1,ASSLPGVNTEAF
TRBV4-1,ASSRSEGNTDTQY
TRBV10-3,AIRDSSGNTIY
TRBV27,AAPIGTPLNRVNEKLF
TRBV3-1/TRBV3-2,ASSQKAGGPTDTQY
TRBV3-1/TRBV3-2,ASSQPGGDEKLF
TRBV3-1/TRBV3-2,ASSQDGSGGAF
TRBV2,ASRTWGQGETQY
TRBV3-1/TRBV3-2,ASSQGWRGGPSDTQY
TRBV30,AWRARGTAKAQY
TRBV3-1/TRBV3-2,ASSQGSGSDQPQH
TRBV7-8,ASSLDSPAF
TRBV10-1,ASRQGSTLYEQY
TRBV27,ASSSRVLSEKLF
TRBV7-2,ASSLGVGAGVETQY
TRBV5-1,ASSLLGGNTGELF
TRBV28,ASSLVTYGYT
TRBV6-6,ASSPDRARQPQH
TRBV4-1,ASSQGDRGHADTQY
TRBV7-9,ASSYTGYYGYT
TRBV19,ASSLEGGFNGYT
TRBV7-8,ASSPVGQGMFGNTIY
TRBV30,AWTPGGGSPAF
TRBV5-4,ASRKEAGTVEAF
TRBV11-1,ASSLGTGRETQY
TRBV9,ASSDMRGGADTQY
TRBV11-3,ASSLGHPLRNEQF